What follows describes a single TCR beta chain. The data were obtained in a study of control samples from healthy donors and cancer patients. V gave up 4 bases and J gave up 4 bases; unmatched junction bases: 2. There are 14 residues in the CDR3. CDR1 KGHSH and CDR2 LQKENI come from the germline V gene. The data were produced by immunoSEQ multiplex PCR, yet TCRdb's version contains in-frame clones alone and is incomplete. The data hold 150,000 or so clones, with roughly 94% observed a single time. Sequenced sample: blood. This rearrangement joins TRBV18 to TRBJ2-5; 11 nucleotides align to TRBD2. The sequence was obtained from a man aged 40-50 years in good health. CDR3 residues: CASSRGLAGETQYF. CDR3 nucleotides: TGTGCCAGCTCACGCGGACTAGCGGGAGAGACCCAGTACTTC.